A single sample is the source of the 27 T cell receptor beta chains below, sequenced in a study of Graves' ophthalmopathy and Graves' hyperthyroidism. Investigators amplified TCR beta CDR3 regions from RNA transcripts. First-round RT-PCR relied on HTBI primers, and a second-round multiplex PCR came next. TCRdb recomputed calls from the multiplex PCR reads with MiXCR, one row per CDR3 protein. The table records roughly 700,000 distinct CDR3 sequences, around 40% of them present only once. Sequenced material: peripheral blood. These receptors were collected from an adult man with Graves' ophthalmopathy.

The CDR3 region is CVAWQGGYGYTF. As DNA, the CDR3 is TGCGTTGCGTGGCAGGGTGGCTATGGCTACACCTTC. J is TRBJ1-2 and V is TRBV29-1; tentative D call: TRBD1 (5 bases). CDR1 is SQVTM and CDR2 is ANQGSEA in the germline V gene. The CDR3 extends over 12 amino acids.

In this sample, this clonotype turned up a few times. This chain joins TRBV20-1 and TRBJ2-7; TRBD2 matches 8 bases. CDR1 DFQATT and CDR2 SNEGSKA come from the germline V gene (reference sequence). The ends lost 6 bases at V and 1 base at J; junction bases unmatched: 8. CDR3 length equals 14 residues. This chain's CDR3 is CSATRGGRSYEQYF. DNA for the CDR3: TGCAGTGCCACCCGCGGGGGGCGGTCCTACGAGCAGTACTTC.

This clonotype showed up just a few times. The chain uses TRBV6-6 and TRBJ1-2; D is perhaps TRBD1 (6 bases). The CDR3 totals 17 residues. Germline V gene data show CDR1 as MNHNY and CDR2 as SVGAGI (reference sequence). Trimming took off 4 bases at V and 2 bases at J, with 20 bases between the two ends. The CDR3 region is CASSFGRRDTTNYGYTF. The CDR3 DNA sequence: TGTGCCAGCAGTTTCGGCCGCCGGGACACAACAAACTATGGCTACACCTTC.

The chain has TRBV10-3 and TRBJ2-5; D is unresolved. The CDR3 runs to 13 residues. With 10 bases removed from V and 3 bases from J, the gap between germline ends came to 15 bases. The germline V gene has CDR1 ENHRY and CDR2 SYGVKD. The CDR3 protein is CASRFGGKETQYF. CDR3 DNA sequence: TGTGCCAGCAGGTTCGGCGGAAAAGAGACCCAGTACTTC.

The V call is TRBV29-1, the J call TRBJ1-5, with a tentative D call TRBD1 (6 bases). The ends were cut back, 8 bases at V and 2 bases at J, with 13 bases in the middle. The length of the CDR3 is 13 residues. CDR1 is SQVTM and CDR2 is ANQGSEA in the germline V gene. CDR3 coding DNA: TGCAGCTCACAGGGATCGGGCAATCAGCCCCAGCATTTT. Translated, it gives CSSQGSGNQPQHF.

This clonotype was counted at least ten times. The rearrangement uses TRBV29-1 and TRBJ2-2, with D unclear. With 5 bases removed from V and 6 bases from J, the gap between germline ends came to 13 bases. CDR3 length: 13 residues. Germline V gene data show CDR1 as SQVTM and CDR2 as ANQGSEA. CDR3 nucleotides: TGCAGCGTTTCGGGCGCGAGCGCCGGGGAGCTGTTTTTT. This codes for CSVSGASAGELFF.

This clonotype was found many times. The chain recombines TRBV7-2 with TRBJ1-1; possible D gene TRBD1, 5 bases. V lost 2 bases and J 1 base, leaving 8 bases between the germline ends. The CDR3 covers 14 residues. Germline values: CDR1 SGHTA, CDR2 FQGNSA. CDR3 loop: CASSLRGRNTEAFF. CDR3 nucleotide sequence: TGTGCCAGCAGCTTAAGGGGCCGGAACACTGAAGCTTTCTTT. The full variable domain, with the rest looked up from reference TRBV7-2 and TRBJ1-1, is GAGVSQSPSNKVTEKGKDVELRCDPISGHTALYWYRQSLGQGLEFLIYFQGNSAPDKSGLPSDRFSAERTGGSVSTLTIQRTQQEDSAVYLCASSLRGRNTEAFFGQGTRLTVV.

In its sample, this clonotype was seen many times. The V gene is TRBV9, the J gene TRBJ1-6; D is unclear. This CDR3 spans 14 amino acids. In germline, CDR1 is SGDLS, CDR2 YYNGEE. Trimming shortened V by 0 bases and J by 8 bases, and 9 bases separated the two germline ends. This CDR3 is CASSVDGGYSPLHF. CDR3 DNA sequence: TGTGCCAGCAGCGTAGATGGCGGCTATTCACCCCTCCACTTT.

This clonotype has just a few counts. The chain is built from TRBV19 and TRBJ2-7; TRBD2 might be the D (5 bases). The V end lost 11 bases, the J end lost 0 bases, and 17 bases lay between the germline ends. This CDR3 comprises 14 residues. Germline V lookup: CDR1 LNHDA, CDR2 SQIVND (reference sequence). CDR3 in amino acids: CASSKPGDSYEQYF. The CDR3 nucleotides are TGTGCCTCGTCAAAGCCCGGGGACTCCTACGAGCAGTACTTC.

The chain is built from TRBV10-3 and TRBJ1-5, with D tentatively TRBD1 (5 bases). From germline, CDR1 is ENHRY and CDR2 SYGVKD. The V end was cut by 6 bases, the J end by 6 bases, with 15 bases between. CDR3 length: 14 amino acids. CDR3 in amino acids: CAIRAGTKGQPQHF. The CDR3 DNA follows: TGTGCCATCAGGGCCGGGACCAAGGGTCAGCCCCAGCATTTT.

The chain has TRBV9 and TRBJ2-7; D possibly uses TRBD1 or TRBD2 (7 bases each). CDR1 is SGDLS, CDR2 YYNGEE, per germline. This CDR3 comprises 14 residues. Between the trimmed V and J ends, which lost 4 bases and 10 bases, there was a span of 21 bases. The CDR3 nucleotides read TGTGCCAGCAGCTTCAGCGGGGACAGCCCAACCCAGTACTTC. Residues: CASSFSGDSPTQYF.

This sequence joins TRBV11-1 and TRBJ1-6; D gene uncertain. V was clipped by 3 bases and J by 0 bases, with 9 bases between them. Germline V gene data show CDR1 as SGHAT and CDR2 as FQDESV (reference sequence). This CDR3 has 16 amino acids. This CDR3 reads CASSLVTASYNSPLHF. CDR3 bases: TGTGCCAGCAGCTTGGTAACAGCCTCCTATAATTCACCCCTCCACTTT.

The chain employs TRBV10-3 and TRBJ2-7, with D maybe TRBD2 (6 bases). Germline V lookup: CDR1 ENHRY, CDR2 SYGVKD. This CDR3 has 12 amino acids. Trimming stripped 7 bases from V and 2 bases from J, with 9 bases between. CDR3 nucleotide sequence: TGTGCCATCAATAGCGGAACCTACGAGCAGTACTTC. Translating it yields CAINSGTYEQYF.

In the case of this clonotype: It may be a read error: a sequence one base away is much more abundant. The chain is built from TRBV5-6 and TRBJ2-5, with TRBD2 identical over 13 bases. This CDR3 is built from 15 residues. Germline CDR1 is SGHDT and CDR2 is YYEEEE. V trimming: 4 bases; J trimming: 4 bases; junction bases outside the gene matches: 4. CDR3 DNA: TGTGCCAGCAGCCGGACTAGCGGGGGAGGAGAGACCCAGTACTTC. It yields the protein CASSRTSGGGETQYF. Variable domain in full (rest from reference TRBV5-6 and TRBJ2-5): DAGVTQSPTHLIKTRGQQVTLRCSPKSGHDTVSWYQQALGQGPQFIFQYYEEEERQRGNFPDRFSGHQFPNYSSELNVNALLLGDSALYLCASSRTSGGGETQYFGPGTRLLVL.

This clonotype appeared a few times. CDR3 residues: CASSIWGPETQYF. Written as DNA, the CDR3 is TGTGCCAGCAGTATATGGGGCCCAGAGACCCAGTACTTC. The chain uses TRBV6-1 and TRBJ2-5; possibly TRBD1 for D (5 bases). Between the trimmed V and J ends, which lost 5 bases and 4 bases, there was a span of 11 bases. CDR1 is MNHNS, CDR2 SASEGT, per germline. The CDR3 extends over 13 amino acids.

For this clonotype: A much more abundant neighbour one base away suggests this may be a read error. V and J are TRBV5-4 and TRBJ2-5; TRBD1 might be the D (6 bases). The CDR3 is made up of 14 amino acids. Germline V gene sequence: CDR1 SGHNT, CDR2 YYREEE (reference sequence). The ends were cut back, 4 bases at V and 2 bases at J, with 12 bases in the middle. The CDR3, as DNA: TGTGCCAGCAGCCGGAGTACAGGGCAAGAGACCCAGTACTTC. Amino acids: CASSRSTGQETQYF.

This clonotype appeared many times. The chain joins TRBV14 to TRBJ2-7, with D unresolved. The length of the CDR3 is 13 residues. The germline V gene encodes CDR1 SGHDN and CDR2 FVKESK. Trimming removed 1 base from V and 3 bases from J, with 7 bases in between. The CDR3 nucleotides are TGTGCCAGCAGCCAAGGAGCCTACTACGAGCAGTACTTC. This encodes CASSQGAYYEQYF.

This clonotype was detected ten times or more. The chain is built from TRBV5-1 and TRBJ1-2; D is unclear. The CDR3 is 12 amino acids. CDR1 is SGHRS and CDR2 is YFSETQ in the germline V gene. Trimming stripped 3 bases from V and 7 bases from J, with 10 bases between. Here the CDR3 reads CASSYDIGGYTF. The CDR3, as DNA: TGCGCCAGCAGCTATGACATCGGTGGCTACACCTTC.

The rearrangement joins TRBV25-1 to TRBJ2-2; the D is unclear. CDR1 and CDR2 (germline): MGHDK, SYGVNS. This CDR3 has 14 residues. The ends were cut back, 11 bases at V and 4 bases at J, with 17 bases in the middle. CDR3 loop: CAGRVLPGTGELFF. CDR3 sequence (DNA): TGTGCCGGCCGGGTCCTACCGGGCACCGGGGAGCTGTTTTTT. Based on the CDR3 plus reference TRBV25-1 and TRBJ2-2, the full variable domain is EADIYQTPRYLVIGTGKKITLECSQTMGHDKMYWYQQDPGMELHLIHYSYGVNSTEKGDLSSESTVSRIRTEHFPLTLESARPSHTSQYLCAGRVLPGTGELFFGEGSRLTVL.

V and J are TRBV7-9 and TRBJ2-1; 8 nucleotides line up with TRBD1. The V gene's germline CDR1 is SEHNR and CDR2 FQNEAQ (reference sequence). The junction had 2 bases not matched to a gene; V was cut back by 5 bases and J by 2 bases. CDR3 length: 14 amino acids. CDR3 bases: TGTGCCAGCAGCCCGGACAGGGCCTACAATGAGCAGTTCTTC. Translated: CASSPDRAYNEQFF.

V and J are TRBV5-6 and TRBJ1-1; D gene ambiguous. The ends were cut back, 5 bases at V and 1 base at J, with 6 bases in the middle. The germline V gene has CDR1 SGHDT and CDR2 YYEEEE. This CDR3 spans 12 amino acids. CDR3: CASRFGNTEAFF. DNA for the CDR3: TGTGCCAGCAGATTTGGGAACACTGAAGCTTTCTTT.

The sample holds many counts of this clonotype. In DNA, the CDR3 is TGTGCCAGCAGCTTAGATCAAGGGGCGCAGACCCAGTACTTC. Its protein product is CASSLDQGAQTQYF. The V gene is TRBV7-8, the J gene TRBJ2-5, with D possibly being TRBD1 (5 bases). The ends were cut back, 1 base at V and 6 bases at J, with 12 bases in the middle. Per the germline V gene, CDR1 is SGHVS and CDR2 is FQNEAQ. The length of the CDR3 is 14 residues. Combining the CDR3 with reference TRBV7-8 and TRBJ2-5 gives the whole variable domain GAGVSQSPRYKVAKRGQDVALRCDPISGHVSLFWYQQALGQGPEFLTYFQNEAQLDKSGLPSDRFFAERPEGSVSTLKIQRTQQEDSAVYLCASSLDQGAQTQYFGPGTRLLVL.

This clonotype has ten or more counts. This chain links TRBV19 with TRBJ2-6, with D possibly matching TRBD2 (6 bases). The V and J ends lost 6 bases and 1 base respectively, with 13 bases between them. The CDR3 extends over 16 amino acids. CDR1 LNHDA and CDR2 SQIVND come from the germline V gene (reference sequence). For the CDR3, the DNA is TGTGCCAGTAGAGGAGGGCGTTTATCTGGGGCCAACGTCCTGACTTTC. Its protein is CASRGGRLSGANVLTF.

The J gene is TRBJ1-4, the V gene TRBV6-5, with TRBD1 matching over 8 bases. Germline CDR1 is MNHEY and CDR2 is SVGAGI. J was trimmed by 0 bases and V by 7 bases; bases with no gene match: 4. The CDR3 is 15 residues long. The DNA of the CDR3 is TGTGCCAGCAAGACAGGGGAGGCAACTAATGAAAAACTGTTTTTT. Translation: CASKTGEATNEKLFF.

This clonotype was picked up a small number of times. As DNA, the CDR3 is TGTGCCTGGAGCCGGGACAGGGGAAGTGGCTACACCTTC. Translation: CAWSRDRGSGYTF. The gene calls are TRBV25-1 and TRBJ1-2, with 10 bases matching TRBD1. The junction had 10 bases not matched to a gene; V was cut back by 11 bases and J by 7 bases. The CDR3 totals 13 residues. CDR1 MGHDK and CDR2 SYGVNS come from the germline V gene.

The chain combines TRBV20-1 with TRBJ1-2, with 8 bases lining up with TRBD1. Germline CDR1 reads DFQATT; CDR2 reads SNEGSKA (reference sequence). The length of the CDR3 is 12 residues. The junction had 6 bases not matched to a gene; V was cut back by 5 bases and J by 7 bases. The DNA of the CDR3 is TGCAGTGCTGCGACAGGGGCTTCTGGCTACACCTTC. Translated: CSAATGASGYTF.

The chain has TRBV7-9 and TRBJ1-5; 8 bases are shared with TRBD1. This CDR3 spans 15 amino acids. Losses at the gene ends were 5 bases for V and 11 bases for J; bases not matched to a gene: 14. Per germline, CDR1 SEHNR and CDR2 FQNEAQ (reference sequence). CDR3 coding DNA: TGTGCCAGCAGCACCTATGACAGGGGTCAAGAGACCCAGCATTTT. This translates into CASSTYDRGQETQHF.